Presented here are 18 T cell receptor beta chains from one specimen sequenced in a study of cytomegalovirus exposure and HLA in healthy donors. The PCR employed 60 Vbeta primers together with 13 Jbeta primers. Profiling relied on immunoSEQ multiplex PCR, and the TCRdb table lists in-frame clones only, not all of them. The table shows roughly 150,000 clones, with about 72% occurring only once. Sequencing was carried out using PBMCs. All receptors come from a man aged 55 to 70 in good health and CMV-seronegative.

In this sample, this clone turned up a few times. As DNA, the CDR3 is TGTAGGACAGGGGACCTTAACTATGGCTACACCTTC. It specifies CRTGDLNYGYTF. The chain joins TRBV28 to TRBJ1-2; TRBD1 matches 9 bases. Germline-derived CDR1 and CDR2 are MDHEN and SYDVKM. The CDR3 loop spans 12 amino acids.

This clone was observed a handful of times. The rearrangement joins TRBV5-1 to TRBJ2-7; D is unresolved. The CDR3 spans 13 residues. The germline CDR1 and CDR2 sequences are SGHRS and YFSETQ. V was clipped by 4 bases and J by 3 bases, with 11 bases between them. The CDR3 region has the DNA TGCGCCAGCAGCCCCCGGTCCCTCTACGAGCAGTACTTC. Protein sequence: CASSPRSLYEQYF.

This clone came up a few times. V and J are TRBV2 and TRBJ2-7, with D maybe TRBD1 (6 bases). The CDR3 is made up of 14 amino acids. Trimming took off 1 base at V and 4 bases at J, with 11 bases between the two ends. Germline assignment: CDR1 SNHLY and CDR2 FYNNEI. DNA of the CDR3: TGTGCCAGCAGTGAAGTCAGGGGTTTTTACGAGCAGTACTTC. Translated: CASSEVRGFYEQYF.

The genes are TRBV19 and TRBJ2-3; 8 bases agree with TRBD2. Germline assignment: CDR1 LNHDA and CDR2 SQIVND (reference sequence). V was pared by 9 bases and J by 6 bases, with 8 bases of the junction left unmatched. The CDR3 consists of 13 residues. This chain's CDR3 is CASRSGGPDTQYF. The CDR3 nucleotides read TGTGCCAGCAGATCGGGAGGGCCCGATACGCAGTATTTT.

The CDR3 loop is CASSITGGYTEAFF. CDR3 coding DNA: TGTGCCAGTAGTATCACAGGGGGCTACACTGAAGCTTTCTTT. The rearrangement links TRBV19 to TRBJ1-1, with 9 bases that match TRBD1. The CDR3 has 14 residues. CDR1 is LNHDA, CDR2 SQIVND, per germline (reference sequence). J gave up 3 bases and V 3 bases, and 2 bases lay outside the gene matches.

This chain connects TRBV28 to TRBJ2-7; perhaps TRBD1 as D (5 bases). CDR3 length: 15 residues. From germline, CDR1 is MDHEN and CDR2 SYDVKM. Trimming removed 7 bases at V and 2 bases at J, with 18 bases between. The CDR3 here is CASTPGGAAPYEQYF. The CDR3 DNA reads TGTGCCAGCACCCCGGGTGGGGCGGCCCCCTACGAGCAGTACTTC. Filled out from reference TRBV28 and TRBJ2-7, the complete variable domain reads DVKVTQSSRYLVKRTGEKVFLECVQDMDHENMFWYRQDPGLGLRLIYFSYDVKMKEKGDIPEGYSVSREKKERFSLILESASTNQTSMYLCASTPGGAAPYEQYFGPGTRLTVT.

This sequence joins TRBV11-2 and TRBJ2-4; unclear D gene. V shed 3 bases and J shed 11 bases, with 14 bases lying between them. Germline V CDR1 and CDR2: SGHAT, FQNNGV. The CDR3 contains 13 residues. The CDR3: CASSFPPLQVQYF. CDR3 sequence (DNA): TGTGCCAGCAGCTTCCCGCCGCTTCAGGTTCAGTACTTC.

The chain combines TRBV11-2 with TRBJ2-7, with TRBD2 matching 10 bases. CDR1 SGHAT and CDR2 FQNNGV come from the germline V gene. After removal of 6 bases from V and 5 bases from J, the junction contained 7 bases not matched to a gene. The CDR3 is made up of 14 amino acids. The CDR3 bases are TGTGCCAGCAGTCTAGCGGGAGAGAGGAACGAGCAGTACTTC. Amino acids: CASSLAGERNEQYF. The full variable domain, rest sourced from reference TRBV11-2 and TRBJ2-7, is EAGVAQSPRYKIIEKRQSVAFWCNPISGHATLYWYQQILGQGPKLLIQFQNNGVVDDSQLPKDRFSAERLKGVDSTLKIQPAKLEDSAVYLCASSLAGERNEQYFGPGTRLTVT.

The genes are TRBV19 and TRBJ1-4; possibly TRBD1 for D (6 bases). The germline V gene encodes CDR1 LNHDA and CDR2 SQIVND (reference sequence). The V end lost 3 bases, the J end lost 8 bases, and 13 bases lay between the germline ends. The length of the CDR3 is 14 residues. The CDR3 sequence: CASSIGQGNEKLFF. In nucleotides, the CDR3 is TGTGCCAGTAGTATTGGGCAGGGGAACGAAAAACTGTTTTTT.

This rearrangement joins TRBV28 to TRBJ2-2, with D hard to call. Between the trimmed V and J ends, which lost 7 bases and 0 bases, there was a span of 12 bases. CDR1 is MDHEN, CDR2 SYDVKM, per germline. This CDR3 comprises 15 residues. The CDR3, as DNA: TGTGCCAGCACCACTGGGCCGGCGAACACCGGGGAGCTGTTTTTT. Protein product: CASTTGPANTGELFF.

The V and J genes are TRBV5-1 and TRBJ2-5, with 7 bases aligning to TRBD2. Germline trimming cut 3 bases from V and 3 bases from J; bases unmatched to any gene: 11. The CDR3 extends over 16 amino acids. Germline CDR1 and CDR2: SGHRS and YFSETQ. The CDR3 DNA reads TGCGCCAGCAGCTCGGGGGGAGAGGCAGGAAAAGAGACCCAGTACTTC. Amino acid sequence: CASSSGGEAGKETQYF.

This clone was seen a handful of times. The chain combines TRBV6-1 with TRBJ1-1; D perhaps matches TRBD1 (6 bases). V was pared by 6 bases and J by 1 base, with 9 bases between. The CDR3 totals 13 residues. Per germline, CDR1 MNHNS and CDR2 SASEGT. CDR3 nucleotide sequence: TGTGCCAGCAGACTGGGACAGAACACTGAAGCTTTCTTT. The encoded protein is CASRLGQNTEAFF.

The chain carries TRBV2 and TRBJ2-7; 10 nucleotides line up with TRBD1. Germline CDR1 reads SNHLY; CDR2 reads FYNNEI. The CDR3 has 14 amino acids. J lost 7 bases, V lost 6 bases, and 9 bases had no gene match. CDR3 in amino acids: CASRDRGSPGEQYF. In nucleotides, the CDR3 is TGTGCCAGCAGGGACAGGGGGTCCCCGGGGGAGCAGTACTTC.

This clone was picked up one time. V is TRBV30 and J is TRBJ2-5; TRBD1 is a possible D gene (5 bases). TRBJ2-7 matches the DNA end more closely, so the J call is doubtful. This CDR3 has 14 amino acids. CDR1 and CDR2 (germline): GTSNPN, SVGIG (reference sequence). The CDR3 loop reads CAWSHKWTNYEQYF. CDR3 coding DNA: TGTGCCTGGAGTCACAAGTGGACAAACTACGAGCAGTACTTC.

The V and J genes are TRBV5-4 and TRBJ2-1; 7 nucleotides match TRBD2. The CDR3 totals 17 residues. J lost 3 bases, V lost 7 bases, and 16 bases had no gene match. Germline CDR1 SGHNT, CDR2 YYREEE (reference sequence). The DNA of the CDR3 is TGTGCCAGCCGATCGGAGGGGAGGGCCGATAACTACAATGAGCAGTTCTTC. It codes for CASRSEGRADNYNEQFF.

This chain connects TRBV30 to TRBJ1-2; D might be TRBD1 (5 bases). Germline CDR1 GTSNPN, CDR2 SVGIG (reference sequence). This CDR3 comprises 14 residues. Trimming took 1 base from V and 0 from J, leaving 9 bases between them. DNA for the CDR3: TGTGCCTGGAGTGAAGGGGCAGCTAACTATGGCTACACCTTC. Residues: CAWSEGAANYGYTF.

This clone turned up a few times. The chain has TRBV2 and TRBJ2-7; D is uncertain. Germline CDR1 reads SNHLY; CDR2 reads FYNNEI. Trimming removed 6 bases from V and 6 bases from J, with 15 bases in between. This CDR3 spans 13 amino acids. The CDR3 spells CASRDRGIGEQYF. For the CDR3, the DNA is TGTGCCAGCAGAGACCGCGGAATCGGCGAGCAGTACTTC.

For the CDR3, the DNA is TGTGCCAGCAGCCACGGAGTTCCCTACGAGCAGTACTTC. Translating it yields CASSHGVPYEQYF. This rearrangement joins TRBV25-1 to TRBJ2-5; no clear D gene. The J call may be faulty, since TRBJ2-7 better matches the DNA end. Germline assignment: CDR1 MGHDK and CDR2 SYGVNS. This CDR3 spans 13 amino acids.